These 31 T cell receptor beta chains originate from one sample sequenced in a study of PD-1 blockade in mismatch repair-deficient tumors. Clones were sequenced by immunoSEQ multiplex PCR, and TCRdb holds only the in-frame ones, with some missing. The sample records over 20,000 clones, approximately 86% being singletons. The source was peripheral blood, collected 12 weeks after starting pembrolizumab. The source of these receptors is an adult with mismatch repair-deficient cancer.

This clone showed up just once. The rearrangement uses TRBV6-6 and TRBJ1-5; D is unresolved. Per germline, CDR1 MNHNY and CDR2 SVGAGI (reference sequence). The CDR3 is made up of 14 amino acids. Trimming removed 5 bases from V and 0 bases from J, with 8 bases in between. Written as DNA, the CDR3 is TGTGCCAGCAGTGTTCAGTATAGCAATCAGCCCCAGCATTTT. The encoded protein is CASSVQYSNQPQHF.

The chain recombines TRBV2 with TRBJ2-3; D gene uncertain. In germline, CDR1 is SNHLY, CDR2 FYNNEI. The CDR3 covers 12 residues. V lost 1 base to trimming and J lost 4 bases, with 3 bases between them. CDR3 sequence reads: CASSEGADTQYF. CDR3 nucleotides: TGTGCCAGCAGTGAAGGGGCAGATACGCAGTATTTT.

The rearrangement joins TRBV30 to TRBJ2-3; no reliable D call. In germline, CDR1 is GTSNPN, CDR2 SVGIG (reference sequence). This CDR3 region has 14 residues. The V end lost 3 bases, the J end lost 0 bases, and 10 bases lay between the germline ends. The CDR3 DNA sequence: TGTGCCTGGAGCCCTTATGTGAGCACAGATACGCAGTATTTT. This encodes CAWSPYVSTDTQYF.

This chain joins TRBV19 and TRBJ1-1, with a weak D call TRBD1 (5 bases). This CDR3 comprises 11 residues. V was trimmed by 8 bases and J by 7 bases, leaving 11 bases between them. Looked up from germline, CDR1 is LNHDA and CDR2 is SQIVND (reference sequence). CDR3 nucleotide sequence: TGTGCCAGTTCTGGGGGGGGTGAAGCTTTCTTT. Its translation is CASSGGGEAFF.

The rearrangement joins TRBV6-1 to TRBJ2-7; D remains ambiguous. Germline V gene data show CDR1 as MNHNS and CDR2 as SASEGT. V lost 8 bases and J 4 bases, leaving 9 bases between the germline ends. This CDR3 is built from 11 residues. CDR3 loop: CASRIGYEQYF. The CDR3 bases are TGTGCCAGCCGTATCGGGTACGAGCAGTACTTC.

V usage is TRBV19 and J usage is TRBJ2-3; 10 nucleotides align to TRBD2. Trimming took 2 bases from V and 6 from J; bases not matched to a gene: 5. This CDR3 has 15 residues. Germline assignment: CDR1 LNHDA and CDR2 SQIVND (reference sequence). CDR3 amino acids: CASSIWTSGSDTQYF. The CDR3 DNA reads TGTGCCAGTAGTATATGGACTAGCGGATCCGATACGCAGTATTTT.

The chain is built from TRBV5-4 and TRBJ2-1; possible D gene TRBD2, 6 bases. V lost 1 base, J lost 8 bases, and 16 bases lay in between. Germline CDR1 is SGHNT and CDR2 is YYREEE (reference sequence). This CDR3 has 15 residues. The chain's CDR3 is CASSLSGTRSHEQFF. The CDR3 region has the DNA TGTGCCAGCAGCTTGTCCGGGACTCGCTCCCATGAGCAGTTCTTC.

The chain couples TRBV7-9 to TRBJ1-5, with D maybe TRBD1 (6 bases). V was pared by 3 bases and J by 4 bases, with 13 bases between. This CDR3 comprises 15 residues. The V gene's germline CDR1 is SEHNR and CDR2 FQNEAQ (reference sequence). The CDR3 sequence: CASSFRGAVNQPQHF. The CDR3, as DNA: TGTGCCAGCAGCTTTCGGGGGGCGGTGAATCAGCCCCAGCATTTT.

The genes are TRBV28 and TRBJ2-4, with D perhaps TRBD1 (5 bases). Per germline, CDR1 MDHEN and CDR2 SYDVKM. With 4 bases removed from V and 0 bases from J, the gap between germline ends came to 28 bases. This CDR3 has 21 residues. The CDR3 bases are TGTGCCAGCAGTTCCCCCTATGTTCAGGGTCCCGATTTCCTAGCCAAAAACATTCAGTACTTC. As protein: CASSSPYVQGPDFLAKNIQYF.

The V and J genes are TRBV7-9 and TRBJ1-2, with D perhaps matching TRBD1 (6 bases). CDR3 length: 13 amino acids. The germline CDR1 and CDR2 sequences are SEHNR and FQNEAQ (reference sequence). Trimming stripped 5 bases from V and 4 bases from J, with 11 bases between. CDR3 sequence (DNA): TGTGCCAGCAGCAACAGGGACCTCTATGGCTACACCTTC. As protein: CASSNRDLYGYTF.

Here the CDR3 reads CASSLVVGGADTEAFF. CDR3 nucleotides: TGTGCCAGCAGCTTAGTTGTGGGGGGCGCGGACACTGAAGCTTTCTTT. The rearrangement uses TRBV7-6 and TRBJ1-1, with a weak D call TRBD1 (6 bases). The CDR3 extends over 16 amino acids. Per the germline V gene, CDR1 is SGHVS and CDR2 is FNYEAQ. V lost 1 base, J lost 3 bases, and 15 bases lay in between.

This clone was seen more than once but under ten times. The CDR3 spells CASSKTGNPTGELFF. The CDR3, as DNA: TGTGCCAGCAGCAAAACGGGAAATCCTACCGGGGAGCTGTTTTTT. The chain is built from TRBV7-8 and TRBJ2-2, with D possibly matching TRBD2 (5 bases). The V end was cut by 5 bases, the J end by 5 bases, with 15 bases between. The CDR3 runs to 15 residues. Germline V gene sequence: CDR1 SGHVS, CDR2 FQNEAQ.

The rearrangement joins TRBV5-1 to TRBJ1-1, with 11 bases identical to TRBD1. Germline lookup yields CDR1 SGHRS and CDR2 YFSETQ. This CDR3 has 15 residues. V shed 3 bases and J 3 bases; nucleotides not matched to a gene: 4. The CDR3 loop is CASSSGTGGYTEAFF. The CDR3 bases are TGCGCCAGCAGCTCCGGGACAGGGGGTTACACTGAAGCTTTCTTT.

This clone appeared a few times. The CDR3 DNA is TGTGCCAGCAGTGACTCCTCCCGGGGCACGTACTTC. Residues: CASSDSSRGTYF. This chain uses TRBV25-1 with TRBJ2-7; D could derive from TRBD1 or TRBD2 (5 bases each). This CDR3 region has 12 residues. Germline V gene data show CDR1 as MGHDK and CDR2 as SYGVNS. Trimming left V 3 bases short and J 12 bases short, with 15 bases between.

The V gene is TRBV13, the J gene TRBJ1-2; 12 bases line up with TRBD1. Germline V gene data show CDR1 as PRHDT and CDR2 as FYEKMQ (reference sequence). This CDR3 is built from 17 residues. V lost 5 bases to trimming and J lost 4 bases; unmatched junction nucleotides: 11. CDR3 nucleotide sequence: TGTGCCAGCAGCCCACTTCAGGGGACAGGGGGCGCCTATGGCTACACCTTC. Its protein product is CASSPLQGTGGAYGYTF. Full variable domain (outside the CDR3, taken from reference TRBV13 and TRBJ1-2): AAGVIQSPRHLIKEKRETATLKCYPIPRHDTVYWYQQGPGQDPQFLISFYEKMQSDKGSIPDRFSAQQFSDYHSELNMSSLELGDSALYFCASSPLQGTGGAYGYTFGSGTRLTVV.

This CDR3 is CASSLGLAGQETQYF. In DNA, the CDR3 is TGCGCCAGCAGCTTAGGACTAGCGGGACAGGAGACCCAGTACTTC. This sequence joins TRBV5-1 and TRBJ2-5; TRBD2 aligns across 12 bases. Germline-derived CDR1 and CDR2 are SGHRS and YFSETQ. V dropped 2 bases and J dropped 5; count of bases not matched to a gene: 4. The CDR3 totals 15 residues. The complete variable domain, with remaining parts taken from reference TRBV5-1 and TRBJ2-5, reads KAGVTQTPRYLIKTRGQQVTLSCSPISGHRSVSWYQQTPGQGLQFLFEYFSETQRNKGNFPGRFSGRQFSNSRSEMNVSTLELGDSALYLCASSLGLAGQETQYFGPGTRLLVL.

V is TRBV5-1 and J is TRBJ2-3; no clear D gene. Germline CDR1 and CDR2: SGHRS and YFSETQ. V lost 0 bases and J lost 2, with 7 bases in between. CDR3 size: 14 residues. CDR3 DNA: TGCGCCAGCAGCTTGGACCGCCACACAGATACGCAGTATTTT. Its protein product is CASSLDRHTDTQYF.

This rearrangement joins TRBV6-6 to TRBJ2-1; D possibly corresponds to TRBD2 (6 bases). Germline lookup yields CDR1 MNHNY and CDR2 SVGAGI (reference sequence). This CDR3 spans 15 amino acids. V was shortened by 2 bases and J by 4 bases, with 12 bases between the two germline ends. For the CDR3, the DNA is TGTGCCAGCAGTTACGGGGCTAGCGCGTACAATGAGCAGTTCTTC. Translated, it gives CASSYGASAYNEQFF.

This clone was seen once. For the CDR3, the DNA is TGCGCCAGCAGCGCCAGGACTAGCGTTTGGTCAGATACGCAGTATTTT. This encodes CASSARTSVWSDTQYF. V is TRBV4-1 and J is TRBJ2-3, with 9 bases identical to TRBD2. V dropped 5 bases and J dropped 4; count of bases not matched to a gene: 10. The CDR3 has 16 residues. The V gene's germline CDR1 is MGHRA and CDR2 YSYEKL.

The CDR3 loop is CASSFGLAGAQQYF. In DNA, the CDR3 is TGTGCCAGCAGCTTCGGACTAGCGGGAGCACAGCAGTACTTC. This rearrangement joins TRBV5-6 to TRBJ2-7, with 13 bases lining up with TRBD2. Germline CDR1 SGHDT, CDR2 YYEEEE. This CDR3 is 14 amino acids long. The ends lost 2 bases at V and 8 bases at J; junction bases unmatched: 4. Drawing the rest from reference TRBV5-6 and TRBJ2-7, the complete variable domain is DAGVTQSPTHLIKTRGQQVTLRCSPKSGHDTVSWYQQALGQGPQFIFQYYEEEERQRGNFPDRFSGHQFPNYSSELNVNALLLGDSALYLCASSFGLAGAQQYFGPGTRLTVT.

The chain joins TRBV10-3 to TRBJ1-1; D possibly corresponds to TRBD1 (5 bases). The V end was cut by 11 bases, the J end by 1 base, with 17 bases between. Germline CDR1 reads ENHRY; CDR2 reads SYGVKD. CDR3 length: 14 amino acids. The CDR3 bases are TGTGCCTCGGAGCCTCCCCAGGGGAACACTGAAGCTTTCTTT. Its protein is CASEPPQGNTEAFF.

The genes are TRBV5-4 and TRBJ2-7, with 7 nucleotides matching TRBD2. Germline CDR1 reads SGHNT; CDR2 reads YYREEE (reference sequence). The ends lost 7 bases at V and 0 bases at J; junction bases unmatched: 4. This CDR3 contains 13 residues. CDR3 sequence reads: CASRDYSSYEQYF. CDR3 in DNA: TGTGCCAGCCGGGACTACAGCTCCTACGAGCAGTACTTC.

CDR3 sequence: CASSWGTNTGELFF. The CDR3 region has the DNA TGTGCCAGCAGTTGGGGGACTAACACCGGGGAGCTGTTTTTT. The chain links TRBV28 to TRBJ2-2, with D maybe TRBD2 (6 bases). Looked up from germline, CDR1 is MDHEN and CDR2 is SYDVKM. The length of the CDR3 is 14 residues. Trimming took off 4 bases at V and 2 bases at J, with 8 bases between the two ends.

The gene calls are TRBV12-5 and TRBJ2-1, with 9 bases matching TRBD2. Germline CDR1 reads LGHNT; CDR2 reads FRNRAP. The ends lost 6 bases at V and 4 bases at J; junction bases unmatched: 7. The CDR3 consists of 15 residues. The CDR3, as DNA: TGTGCTAGTGGCCTGACTAGCGGTTCTTACAATGAGCAGTTCTTC. It is translated as CASGLTSGSYNEQFF.

The chain is built from TRBV5-8 and TRBJ1-1; D perhaps matches TRBD1 (6 bases). Germline V gene data show CDR1 as SGHTS and CDR2 as YDEGEE. This CDR3 has 14 amino acids. V lost 0 bases, J lost 5 bases, and 11 bases lay in between. CDR3: CASSLGRGRTEAFF. The CDR3, as DNA: TGTGCCAGCAGCTTGGGCAGGGGTCGGACTGAAGCTTTCTTT.

CDR3 region: CASSEISMAARSYNEQFF. As DNA, the CDR3 is TGCGCCAGCAGTGAGATCAGCATGGCGGCTCGCTCCTACAATGAGCAGTTCTTC. The V call is TRBV10-2, the J call TRBJ2-1; D is unresolved. The V end was cut by 2 bases, the J end by 0 bases, with 17 bases between. Germline assignment: CDR1 WSHSY and CDR2 SAAADI. CDR3 length: 18 residues.

The chain combines TRBV30 with TRBJ2-5; TRBD1 aligns across 9 bases. V was clipped by 7 bases and J by 3 bases; unmatched bases: 3. Germline V CDR1 and CDR2: GTSNPN, SVGIG (reference sequence). CDR3 length equals 12 residues. Here the CDR3 reads CAFGTGKETQYF. Written as DNA, the CDR3 is TGTGCCTTTGGGACAGGGAAAGAGACCCAGTACTTC.

The chain combines TRBV4-1 with TRBJ2-7; 9 bases align to TRBD2. Per germline, CDR1 MGHRA and CDR2 YSYEKL. The CDR3 extends over 16 amino acids. The junction had 10 bases not matched to a gene; V was cut back by 3 bases and J by 4 bases. The CDR3 loop is CASSQQAGGDLYEQYF. The CDR3 nucleotides read TGCGCCAGCAGCCAGCAAGCGGGAGGCGACCTATACGAGCAGTACTTC.

The CDR3 spells CASSRGTGGDYGYTF. The CDR3 DNA reads as TGCGCCAGCAGCAGAGGGACAGGGGGCGACTATGGCTACACCTTC. The gene calls are TRBV5-1 and TRBJ1-2; 12 bases agree with TRBD1. The CDR3 consists of 15 residues. V was pared by 4 bases and J by 3 bases, with 4 bases of the junction left unmatched. CDR1 and CDR2 from the germline V gene are SGHRS and YFSETQ.

In its sample, this clone was seen once. The V and J genes are TRBV20-1 and TRBJ1-1; D gene ambiguous. The CDR3 contains 11 residues. The germline V gene has CDR1 DFQATT and CDR2 SNEGSKA (reference sequence). V lost 6 bases to trimming and J lost 4 bases, with 9 bases between them. In DNA form, the CDR3 reads TGCAGTGCCTTCGGGTTCACTGAAGCTTTCTTT. Residues: CSAFGFTEAFF.

This sequence joins TRBV10-3 and TRBJ1-5; no firm D call. The CDR3 covers 16 residues. Germline CDR1 ENHRY, CDR2 SYGVKD. V was cut by 0 bases and J by 6 bases, with 15 bases left in between. The CDR3, as DNA: TGTGCCATCAGTGAGTCGTTCGGCCAGCGAAGTCAGCCCCAGCATTTT. Amino acids: CAISESFGQRSQPQHF.